Below, 13 T cell receptor beta chains from the same sample are listed, as sequenced in a study of OX40 agonist ivuxolimab in advanced cancers. Libraries were prepared by immunoSEQ multiplex PCR; TCRdb keeps only in-frame clonotypes and omits some of them. In the table there are about 62,000 clones, roughly 90% of which are singletons. Specimen: CD4+ or CD8+ T cells sorted from blood, collected in a trial of the OX40 agonist ivuxolimab. The origin of the receptors is an adult with an advanced solid tumor such as melanoma, head and neck, liver or kidney cancer.

The count of this clone is one. This chain connects TRBV27 to TRBJ2-3; 9 bases line up with TRBD1. This CDR3 is built from 15 residues. The germline CDR1 and CDR2 sequences are MNHEY and SMNVEV (reference sequence). V shed 6 bases and J 8 bases; nucleotides not matched to a gene: 12. DNA of the CDR3: TGTGCCAGCAGGCTTACCGGGACAGGGACGGGTACGCAGTATTTT. Its translation: CASRLTGTGTGTQYF.

The V and J genes are TRBV10-3 and TRBJ2-3; D is possibly TRBD1 (6 bases). V shed 6 bases and J shed 0 bases, with 13 bases lying between them. The CDR3 runs 15 residues. Germline assignment: CDR1 ENHRY and CDR2 SYGVKD. CDR3 protein: CAIRPTGFSTDTQYF. CDR3 nucleotide sequence: TGTGCCATCAGACCTACAGGGTTTAGCACAGATACGCAGTATTTT.

The V and J genes are TRBV28 and TRBJ2-3; the D gene is possibly TRBD1 (5 bases). CDR1 MDHEN and CDR2 SYDVKM come from the germline V gene. V was shortened by 6 bases and J by 2 bases, with 12 bases between the two germline ends. The CDR3 has 14 residues. CDR3 sequence reads: CASRTTDATDTQYF. CDR3 sequence (DNA): TGTGCCAGCAGAACGACAGATGCCACAGATACGCAGTATTTT.

This rearrangement joins TRBV28 to TRBJ1-2, with 9 bases aligning to TRBD1. The CDR3 runs to 16 residues. Losses at the gene ends were 3 bases for V and 6 bases for J; bases not matched to a gene: 11. The germline CDR1 and CDR2 sequences are MDHEN and SYDVKM. The CDR3 DNA follows: TGTGCCAGCAGTTTTACATCCGGGACAGGGTCCGATGGCTACACCTTC. This encodes CASSFTSGTGSDGYTF.

This clone was seen once. This chain links TRBV15 with TRBJ1-2, with 7 bases matching TRBD1. Germline CDR1 and CDR2: LNHNV and YYDKDF (reference sequence). The CDR3 spans 14 residues. The V gene end was trimmed by 3 bases and the J gene end by 6 bases; junction bases not matched to a gene: 7. DNA for the CDR3: TGTGCCACCAGCAGCCCCGGGACAGCTGATGGCTACACCTTC. As protein: CATSSPGTADGYTF.

The chain is built from TRBV28 and TRBJ2-3; tentatively, D is TRBD2 (5 bases). This CDR3 has 15 amino acids. Germline V gene sequence: CDR1 MDHEN, CDR2 SYDVKM. The V and J ends lost 3 bases and 2 bases respectively, with 12 bases between them. CDR3 nucleotides: TGTGCCAGCAGTTTTTCCGGGGTGAACACAGATACGCAGTATTTT. Translating it yields CASSFSGVNTDTQYF.

J is TRBJ1-4 and V is TRBV9; possibly TRBD1 for D (6 bases). The CDR3 is made up of 16 amino acids. Looked up from germline, CDR1 is SGDLS and CDR2 is YYNGEE. The V gene lost 0 bases and the J gene lost 0 bases, with 9 bases spanning the gap. The CDR3 loop is CASSVGTVPTNEKLFF. Here the CDR3 DNA reads TGTGCCAGCAGCGTAGGGACAGTCCCAACTAATGAAAAACTGTTTTTT.

The chain recombines TRBV6-1 with TRBJ1-1, with D hard to call. CDR1 is MNHNS and CDR2 is SASEGT in the germline V gene. V was shortened by 2 bases and J by 1 base, with 8 bases between the two germline ends. CDR3 length: 14 amino acids. This chain's CDR3 is CASSEPGGNTEAFF. CDR3 DNA sequence: TGTGCCAGCAGTGAACCAGGCGGGAACACTGAAGCTTTCTTT.

The chain couples TRBV28 to TRBJ1-2; D is undetermined. The germline gives CDR1 MDHEN, CDR2 SYDVKM. The CDR3 covers 8 residues. The CDR3 sequence is CIGSGYTF. The CDR3 nucleotides read TGTATAGGAAGTGGCTACACCTTC.

V is TRBV6-6 and J is TRBJ1-3; perhaps TRBD1 as D (6 bases). The CDR3 is 14 residues long. Germline lookup yields CDR1 MNHNY and CDR2 SVGAGI (reference sequence). V lost 7 bases and J lost 0, with 10 bases in between. CDR3: CASNRDYSGNTIYF. The CDR3 DNA reads TGTGCCAGCAACAGGGACTACTCTGGAAACACCATATATTTT.

The chain recombines TRBV6-6 with TRBJ1-2; no firm D call. Trimming shortened V by 6 bases and J by 8 bases, and 22 bases separated the two germline ends. From germline, CDR1 is MNHNY and CDR2 SVGAGI (reference sequence). The CDR3 length is 15 residues. The CDR3 DNA sequence: TGTGCCAGCAGCAGAGACGGTTCCAGAGAATGGGGCTACACCTTC. Amino acid sequence: CASSRDGSREWGYTF.

The chain carries TRBV6-4 and TRBJ2-3; D is perhaps TRBD2 (5 bases). Germline V gives CDR1 MRHNA, CDR2 SNTAGT. Deletions cut 0 bases from V and 9 bases from J, with 10 bases between. The CDR3 length is 13 residues. CDR3 sequence reads: CASSDSEGITQYF. The CDR3 DNA reads TGTGCCAGCAGTGACTCCGAGGGAATAACGCAGTATTTT.

This clone was counted only a few times. The genes are TRBV7-2 and TRBJ2-5; the match to TRBD2 covers 7 bases. The CDR3 spans 13 residues. Per germline, CDR1 SGHTA and CDR2 FQGNSA. Trimming took 3 bases from V and 7 from J; bases not matched to a gene: 5. DNA of the CDR3: TGTGCCAGCAGCTTGGGGTGGGAGGGGACCCAGTACTTC. Its protein is CASSLGWEGTQYF.